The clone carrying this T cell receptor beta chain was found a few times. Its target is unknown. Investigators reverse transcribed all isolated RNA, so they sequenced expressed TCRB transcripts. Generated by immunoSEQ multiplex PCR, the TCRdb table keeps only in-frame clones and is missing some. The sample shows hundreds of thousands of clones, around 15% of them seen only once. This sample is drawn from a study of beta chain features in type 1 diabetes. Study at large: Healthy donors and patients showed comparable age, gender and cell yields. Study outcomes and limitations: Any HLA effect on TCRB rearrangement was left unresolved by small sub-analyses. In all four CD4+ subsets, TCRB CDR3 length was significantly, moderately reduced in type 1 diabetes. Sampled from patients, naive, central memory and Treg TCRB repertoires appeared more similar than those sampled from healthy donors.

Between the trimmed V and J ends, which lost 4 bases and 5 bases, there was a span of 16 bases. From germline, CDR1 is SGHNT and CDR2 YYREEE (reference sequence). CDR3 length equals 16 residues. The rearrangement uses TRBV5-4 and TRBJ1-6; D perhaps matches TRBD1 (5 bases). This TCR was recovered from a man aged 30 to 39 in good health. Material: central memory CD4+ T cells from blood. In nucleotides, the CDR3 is TGTGCCAGCAGCGCCGACTCCAGGGTGAATAATTCACCCCTCCACTTT. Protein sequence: CASSADSRVNNSPLHF.